The T cell receptor (beta chain) described here comes from a study of T cell responses to AZD1222 COVID-19 vaccine. The wider study: It was second doses at about 4 or about 12 weeks that were pooled.

Concerning this clone: Its antigen remains unknown.

Method: immunoSEQ multiplex PCR; TCRdb's copy keeps in-frame clones and lacks some. The data show about 120,000 clones, approximately 88% seen once. Study findings and constraints: Seropositive AZD1222 recipients at baseline numbered only five or six. Targets within unmutated variant regions were reportedly found for nearly half of spike-specific TCRs. Possibly, clonal diversity was underestimated; donors were largely white British and included more females.

V was shortened by 0 bases and J by 4 bases, with 10 bases between the two germline ends. Germline loops: CDR1 MNHEY, CDR2 SVGEGT. The CDR3 totals 15 residues. This sequence was found in an adult in good health. The chain combines TRBV6-2 or TRBV6-3 with TRBJ2-1; weak D call: TRBD2 (7 bases). Sequences were derived from peripheral blood, sampled on day 0 of AZD1222 vaccination. CDR3 loop: CASSYSGGAYNEQFF. The CDR3 nucleotides read TGTGCCAGCAGTTACTCTGGGGGGGCTTACAATGAGCAGTTCTTC.